This T cell receptor beta chain is drawn from a study of cytomegalovirus exposure and HLA in healthy donors. Looking at the study overall: Samples from HLA-typed donors yielded approximately 80 million unique TCRs in an early data release.

Vbeta (60) and Jbeta (13) primers were used in the PCR. Sequencing was performed with immunoSEQ multiplex PCR; in TCRdb, only in-frame clones are kept and a portion is missing. The table includes roughly 160,000 clones, 70% to 85% detected once. This clone showed up just once. Its antigen is as yet unknown. Looked up from germline, CDR1 is KGHSH and CDR2 is LQKENI. Trimming removed 2 bases from V and 1 base from J; junction bases left unmatched: 2. This CDR3 contains 14 residues. Study observations and caveats: Within an earlier analysis, most TCR beta V segments proved productive either about 87% or about 30% of the time. An analysis was carried out at a later point. It showed that HLA-associated TCR beta chains were more clonally expanded than equally common non-associated chains. Across donors, sequencing depth was assumed by presence/absence analyses to be roughly uniform.

The receptor's source is a middle-aged man in good health and CMV-seronegative. The sample was PBMCs. This chain links TRBV18 with TRBJ2-7, with 7 nucleotides matching TRBD1. CDR3 residues: CASSPTGASYEQYF. CDR3 sequence (DNA): TGTGCCAGCTCACCAACAGGGGCGTCCTACGAGCAGTACTTC.